One sample yielded the 30 T cell receptor beta chains listed below, sequenced in a study of blood T cell repertoires in COVID-19. The protocol was immunoSEQ multiplex PCR, while the TCRdb copy is restricted to in-frame clones and leaves out a portion. The table lists tens of thousands of clones, 88% of them singletons. Sequenced: peripheral blood. The receptors were gathered from a human donor in a cohort sampled during active COVID-19.

The V call is TRBV3-1 (or the pseudogene TRBV3-2), the J call TRBJ2-2, with a weak D call TRBD1 (6 bases). The CDR3 runs 13 residues. V was shortened by 2 bases and J by 11 bases, with 12 bases between the two germline ends. Germline assignment: CDR1 LGHDT and CDR2 YNNKEL (reference sequence). The CDR3 region is CASSQQDSPELFF. The CDR3 DNA reads TGTGCCAGCAGCCAACAGGACAGCCCCGAGCTGTTTTTT.

This chain connects TRBV5-1 to TRBJ2-5; D remains ambiguous. The germline V gene encodes CDR1 SGHRS and CDR2 YFSETQ. Trimming removed 2 bases at V and 4 bases at J, with 6 bases between. The CDR3 runs to 12 residues. The DNA for the CDR3 is TGCGCCAGCAGCTTTCCTCCAGAGACCCAGTACTTC. This sequence encodes CASSFPPETQYF.

This clone was found a few times. V usage is TRBV6-5 and J usage is TRBJ2-7, with 10 nucleotides matching TRBD2. The length of the CDR3 is 13 residues. J gave up 6 bases and V 8 bases, and 7 bases lay outside the gene matches. CDR1 is MNHEY, CDR2 SVGAGI, per germline. CDR3 sequence reads: CASGVAGGSEQYF. DNA for the CDR3: TGTGCCAGCGGGGTAGCGGGAGGCTCCGAGCAGTACTTC.

The rearrangement uses TRBV4-1 and TRBJ1-1; 7 bases line up with TRBD1. The CDR3 loop spans 15 amino acids. CDR1 MGHRA and CDR2 YSYEKL come from the germline V gene. V lost 8 bases to trimming and J lost 0 bases; unmatched junction nucleotides: 9. The CDR3 DNA sequence: TGCGCCAGCGGCCCAACGGGACAGATGAACACTGAAGCTTTCTTT. Protein sequence: CASGPTGQMNTEAFF.

The rearrangement links TRBV15 to TRBJ2-2; 7 nucleotides agree with TRBD2. This CDR3 has 15 residues. V was pared by 5 bases and J by 6 bases, with 9 bases of the junction left unmatched. In germline, CDR1 is LNHNV, CDR2 YYDKDF (reference sequence). The CDR3 coding sequence is TGTGCCACCAGCGTCGGGAGCGGGATGGCCGGGGAGCTGTTTTTT. This sequence encodes CATSVGSGMAGELFF.

V usage is TRBV5-4 and J usage is TRBJ2-7, with 8 bases that match TRBD1. The J segment lost 2 bases and the V segment lost 4 bases, leaving 8 bases of the junction unmatched. The CDR3 is 15 residues long. The germline V gene encodes CDR1 SGHNT and CDR2 YYREEE (reference sequence). The DNA of the CDR3 is TGTGCCAGCAGCCTCGGACAGGGCAGCACCTACGAGCAGTACTTC. The encoded protein is CASSLGQGSTYEQYF.

The CDR3 bases are TGTGCCAGTAGGGTGGGCATAACCTACAATGAGCAGTTCTTC. Its translation is CASRVGITYNEQFF. This chain uses TRBV19 with TRBJ2-1; D is uncertain. The CDR3 has 14 amino acids. Germline V gene sequence: CDR1 LNHDA, CDR2 SQIVND (reference sequence). Between the trimmed V and J ends, which lost 6 bases and 2 bases, there was a span of 11 bases. The complete variable domain, with remaining parts taken from reference TRBV19 and TRBJ2-1, reads DGGITQSPKYLFRKEGQNVTLSCEQNLNHDAMYWYRQDPGQGLRLIYYSQIVNDFQKGDIAEGYSVSREKKESFPLTVTSAQKNPTAFYLCASRVGITYNEQFFGPGTRLTVL.

The rearrangement links TRBV24-1 to TRBJ1-5; possibly TRBD1 for D (6 bases). The germline gives CDR1 KGHDR, CDR2 SFDVKD. V was pared by 5 bases and J by 3 bases, with 16 bases between. This CDR3 comprises 16 residues. The CDR3 DNA sequence: TGTGCCACCAGTGCCGGGGGGGCCGGCATCAATCAGCCCCAGCATTTT. The encoded protein is CATSAGGAGINQPQHF.

The chain carries TRBV6-6 and TRBJ1-2, with a possible D match to TRBD1 (5 bases). Trimming took off 2 bases at V and 8 bases at J, with 12 bases between the two ends. CDR3 size: 13 residues. CDR1 and CDR2 from the germline V gene are MNHNY and SVGAGI (reference sequence). The CDR3 sequence is CASSYEGEGGYTF. CDR3 sequence (DNA): TGTGCCAGCAGTTACGAAGGGGAAGGGGGCTACACCTTC.

V and J are TRBV11-2 and TRBJ2-7; D may be TRBD1 (6 bases). Germline values: CDR1 SGHAT, CDR2 FQNNGV. This CDR3 contains 14 residues. The CDR3 DNA sequence: TGTGCCAGCAGCCTCCGACAGGCCTACTACGAGCATTACGTC. Protein sequence: CASSLRQAYYEHYV.

This chain joins TRBV5-4 and TRBJ2-7; D perhaps matches TRBD2 (6 bases). The germline V gene has CDR1 SGHNT and CDR2 YYREEE (reference sequence). The ends were cut back, 3 bases at V and 2 bases at J, with 15 bases in the middle. The CDR3 consists of 15 residues. CDR3 sequence (DNA): TGTGCCAGCAGCTCCCCGGGTAGCGGTCCCTACGAGCAGTACTTC. It yields the protein CASSSPGSGPYEQYF.

The chain employs TRBV6-5 and TRBJ2-2; D not certain. Germline V gene sequence: CDR1 MNHEY, CDR2 SVGAGI. CDR3 length equals 12 residues. The V end lost 4 bases, the J end lost 8 bases, and 8 bases lay between the germline ends. The CDR3 DNA follows: TGTGCCAGCAGTTCCGTAATGGGGGAGCTGTTTTTT. Encoded protein: CASSSVMGELFF.

The chain recombines TRBV2 with TRBJ2-7, with a possible D match to TRBD1 (6 bases). The CDR3 loop spans 17 amino acids. Trimming removed 4 bases at V and 0 bases at J, with 19 bases between. Germline V gene lookup returns CDR1 SNHLY and CDR2 FYNNEI. CDR3 loop: CASSATGLERFSYEQYF. DNA for the CDR3: TGTGCCAGCAGTGCCACAGGGCTCGAGCGATTCTCCTACGAGCAGTACTTC.

The chain combines TRBV7-9 with TRBJ1-1, with D unresolved. Between the trimmed V and J ends, which lost 6 bases and 0 bases, there was a span of 11 bases. Germline CDR1 is SEHNR and CDR2 is FQNEAQ (reference sequence). The length of the CDR3 is 14 residues. DNA of the CDR3: TGTGCCAGCAGTTTACAGAACCTGAACACTGAAGCTTTCTTT. It yields the protein CASSLQNLNTEAFF.

J is TRBJ2-1 and V is TRBV21-1; the table's D call, TRBD2, was not checked against the DNA. TRBV21-1 is listed as a pseudogene. The CDR3 has 15 amino acids. CDR3 nucleotide sequence: TGTGCCAGCAGCAGATGCAAGGGACTAGCGGGAGGGCAGTTCTTC. Its translation: CASSRCKGLAGGQFF.

The genes are TRBV11-3 and TRBJ1-2; TRBD1 might be the D (6 bases). V lost 3 bases and J 7 bases, leaving 12 bases between the germline ends. Germline CDR1 is SGHNT and CDR2 is YENEEA. This CDR3 has 13 amino acids. This CDR3 is CASSFADRLGYTF. The CDR3 coding sequence is TGTGCCAGCAGCTTCGCCGACAGGCTTGGCTACACCTTC.

The genes are TRBV5-4 and TRBJ2-7, with 12 bases that match TRBD2. The CDR3 sequence is 15 residues long. Trimming at V came to 2 bases and at J to 2 bases, leaving 2 bases not matched to a gene. Germline V CDR1 and CDR2: SGHNT, YYREEE (reference sequence). The CDR3 is CASSFGLAGTYEQYF. In nucleotides, the CDR3 is TGTGCCAGCAGCTTTGGACTAGCGGGAACCTACGAGCAGTACTTC. The full variable domain, rest sourced from reference TRBV5-4 and TRBJ2-7, is ETGVTQSPTHLIKTRGQQVTLRCSSQSGHNTVSWYQQALGQGPQFIFQYYREEENGRGNFPPRFSGLQFPNYSSELNVNALELDDSALYLCASSFGLAGTYEQYFGPGTRLTVT.

This clone was detected once. The chain couples TRBV2 to TRBJ2-2; 9 nucleotides line up with TRBD1. The CDR3 runs to 16 residues. CDR1 and CDR2 from the germline V gene are SNHLY and FYNNEI. Trimming cost V 5 bases and J 6 bases; bases outside gene matches: 10. In nucleotides, the CDR3 is TGTGCCAGCAGTCCTATAGGACAGGGGATGGCCGGGGAGCTGTTTTTT. The encoded protein is CASSPIGQGMAGELFF.

This clone was counted a single time. This chain links TRBV14 with TRBJ2-5; D unclear. The CDR3 consists of 15 residues. CDR1 SGHDN and CDR2 FVKESK come from the germline V gene. With 0 bases removed from V and 5 bases from J, the gap between germline ends came to 13 bases. CDR3 DNA sequence: TGTGCCAGCAGCCAAGACGAGGAAGTGGTGGAGACCCAGTACTTC. Residues: CASSQDEEVVETQYF.

This rearrangement joins TRBV7-9 to TRBJ1-4; a possible D gene is TRBD1 (5 bases). The CDR3 loop spans 15 amino acids. Germline assignment: CDR1 SEHNR and CDR2 FQNEAQ (reference sequence). The ends were cut back, 0 bases at V and 8 bases at J, with 13 bases in the middle. The CDR3 region is CASSLAGRVGEKLFF. The CDR3 DNA reads as TGTGCCAGCAGCTTAGCGGGCAGGGTCGGGGAAAAACTGTTTTTT.

The rearrangement joins TRBV20-1 to TRBJ2-1, with unresolved D. CDR1 is DFQATT and CDR2 is SNEGSKA in the germline V gene (reference sequence). V shed 3 bases and J shed 10 bases, with 10 bases lying between them. The CDR3 is made up of 11 amino acids. Here the CDR3 reads CSARGKSEQFF. The CDR3 nucleotides read TGCAGTGCTAGGGGCAAGTCAGAGCAGTTCTTC.

The chain employs TRBV5-5 and TRBJ2-5, with unresolved D. The CDR3 length is 13 residues. Germline V lookup: CDR1 SGHKS, CDR2 YYEKEE (reference sequence). The germline V and J ends were trimmed by 1 base and 2 bases, with 6 bases remaining between them. CDR3 region: CASSLLYQETQYF. The CDR3 bases are TGTGCCAGCAGCTTGCTGTATCAAGAGACCCAGTACTTC.

The gene calls are TRBV6-1 and TRBJ1-2; TRBD1 is a possible D gene (5 bases). The CDR3 runs 16 residues. Trimming shortened V by 0 bases and J by 4 bases, and 15 bases separated the two germline ends. Germline V gene sequence: CDR1 MNHNS, CDR2 SASEGT. DNA of the CDR3: TGTGCCAGCAGTGAAGCGCTTCAGGGAGGAACCTATGGCTACACCTTC. The encoded protein is CASSEALQGGTYGYTF.

This CDR3 is CATSRDRDYEQYV. In DNA, the CDR3 is TGTGCCACCAGCAGAGACAGGGACTACGAGCAGTACGTC. This sequence joins TRBV15 and TRBJ2-7; TRBD1 is a possible D gene (5 bases). CDR3 length: 13 residues. Between the trimmed V and J ends, which lost 0 bases and 3 bases, there was a span of 6 bases. Germline CDR1 reads LNHNV; CDR2 reads YYDKDF (reference sequence).

The J gene is TRBJ2-5, the V gene TRBV2; unclear D gene. The CDR3 runs 11 residues. Trimming left V 4 bases short and J 4 bases short, with 4 bases between. Germline loops: CDR1 SNHLY, CDR2 FYNNEI. The CDR3 sequence is CASSGLETQYF. The CDR3 bases are TGTGCCAGCAGTGGGCTAGAGACCCAGTACTTC.

The chain uses TRBV5-1 and TRBJ1-2, with TRBD1 matching over 11 bases. This CDR3 comprises 15 residues. Germline CDR1 and CDR2: SGHRS and YFSETQ. With V trimmed by 3 bases and J by 4 bases, 5 bases remained unmatched. The CDR3 loop is CASSSGQGERYGYTF. CDR3 sequence (DNA): TGCGCCAGCAGCTCGGGACAGGGGGAACGCTATGGCTACACCTTC.

The sample holds a few counts of this clone. The rearrangement uses TRBV5-4 and TRBJ2-2, with a weak D call TRBD1 (5 bases). This CDR3 has 14 amino acids. Trimming shortened V by 4 bases and J by 0 bases, and 7 bases separated the two germline ends. Germline CDR1 is SGHNT and CDR2 is YYREEE (reference sequence). The CDR3 DNA follows: TGTGCCAGCAGCATGGACACGAACACCGGGGAGCTGTTTTTT. Its protein is CASSMDTNTGELFF.

V gene TRBV19 combines with J gene TRBJ2-5; no clear D gene. V was shortened by 2 bases and J by 4 bases, with 5 bases between the two germline ends. The CDR3 contains 12 residues. Germline V gives CDR1 LNHDA, CDR2 SQIVND (reference sequence). CDR3 DNA: TGTGCCAGTAGTATAATCGGAGAGACCCAGTACTTC. Its protein is CASSIIGETQYF.

The CDR3 loop is CASSHGLGGVVYNEQFF. The DNA for the CDR3 is TGCGCCAGCAGCCATGGCCTGGGGGGAGTAGTCTACAATGAGCAGTTCTTC. The V and J genes are TRBV4-1 and TRBJ2-1; D possibly corresponds to TRBD2 (6 bases). The CDR3 runs 17 residues. V lost 3 bases and J lost 3, with 18 bases in between. Germline CDR1 MGHRA, CDR2 YSYEKL.

The rearrangement links TRBV5-1 to TRBJ2-5, with D perhaps TRBD2 (5 bases). There are 16 residues in the CDR3. Per the germline V gene, CDR1 is SGHRS and CDR2 is YFSETQ. Trimming took off 0 bases at V and 7 bases at J, with 19 bases between the two ends. CDR3 region: CASSLDAGPSGVTQYF. The CDR3 nucleotides are TGCGCCAGCAGCTTGGACGCCGGACCCAGCGGAGTGACCCAGTACTTC.